This T cell receptor (beta chain) was sequenced during a study of CD8 T cells in ankylosing spondylitis. From the 5' RACE reads, TCRdb called clonotypes with MiXCR, one entry per CDR3 protein. The sample contains more than 600,000 distinct CDR3 sequences, under 20% of which appear only once. Germline-derived CDR1 and CDR2 are SGHRS and YFSETQ. Unmatched junction bases numbered 8, after V lost 4 bases and J lost 3 bases. The CDR3 length is 16 residues. This clonotype was seen a few times. Its antigen is unknown. Findings of the study overall: The study identified a TCR beta motif of roughly eight highly homologous variants that appeared characteristic of ankylosing spondylitis blood.

The V gene is TRBV5-1, the J gene TRBJ2-7; 12 bases align to TRBD2. The sequence came from a male donor with ankylosing spondylitis. The sample comprised blood, either unsorted or a sorted T cell fraction (not recorded which). The CDR3 DNA follows: TGCGCCAGCAGCCCTTCCAAGACTAGCGGGAGCTACGAGCAGTACTTC. Translating gives CASSPSKTSGSYEQYF.